Shown below are 6 T cell receptor beta chains from a single sample sequenced in a study of shared clonotypes between healthy human individuals. Only in-frame clones appear in the TCRdb table, and some are missing; sequencing was by immunoSEQ multiplex PCR. The sample has roughly 1,000,000 clones; 75% to 80% are singletons. Specimen: memory CD4+ T cells from PBMCs. Indicated subset: CD45RA-negative fraction. The source is a man younger than 35 in good health. Some clones in this sample may be carry-over from other donors' samples.

V usage is TRBV5-4 and J usage is TRBJ1-1; D gene ambiguous. In germline, CDR1 is SGHNT, CDR2 YYREEE (reference sequence). The CDR3 has 13 amino acids. V gave up 2 bases and J gave up 0 bases, with 5 bases separating them. The CDR3 sequence: CASSFSMNTEAFF. In DNA form, the CDR3 reads TGTGCCAGCAGCTTTTCCATGAACACTGAAGCTTTCTTT.

This chain links TRBV29-1 with TRBJ2-5, with 8 bases fitting TRBD1. Germline V gene data show CDR1 as SQVTM and CDR2 as ANQGSEA. V lost 7 bases, J lost 2 bases, and 6 bases stayed unmatched. CDR3 length: 13 amino acids. CDR3 sequence (DNA): TGCAGCGCAAACAGGGGGAAGCAAGAGACCCAGTACTTC. Translated: CSANRGKQETQYF.

The chain recombines TRBV5-5 with TRBJ1-4; D might be TRBD1 (5 bases). The CDR3 is 14 amino acids. Trimming took 1 base from V and 5 from J, leaving 9 bases between them. Germline CDR1 and CDR2: SGHKS and YYEKEE (reference sequence). CDR3 sequence (DNA): TGTGCCAGCAGCTTGAGACAGTCGAATGAAAAACTGTTTTTT. Translating gives CASSLRQSNEKLFF.

This sequence joins TRBV27 and TRBJ2-5, with D possibly being TRBD1 or TRBD2 (5 bases each). The CDR3 loop spans 14 amino acids. V shed 1 base and J shed 5 bases, with 11 bases lying between them. CDR1 and CDR2 from the germline V gene are MNHEY and SMNVEV (reference sequence). The CDR3 DNA reads TGTGCCAGCAGTTTATTGCAGGGCGGGGAGACCCAGTACTTC. It specifies CASSLLQGGETQYF.

The CDR3 coding sequence is TGTGTCACGTCAGGACTAGCGGGAGTGAGTCTGAATGAGCAGTTCTTC. Amino acid sequence: CVTSGLAGVSLNEQFF. The J gene is TRBJ2-1, the V gene TRBV2; 13 positions agree with TRBD2. The CDR3 contains 16 residues. Germline V gene sequence: CDR1 SNHLY, CDR2 FYNNEI.

This clone was counted a few times. The V call is TRBV4-1, the J call TRBJ2-1, with D hard to call. The ends were cut back, 2 bases at V and 8 bases at J, with 16 bases in the middle. The CDR3 is made up of 15 amino acids. The germline V gene encodes CDR1 MGHRA and CDR2 YSYEKL. DNA of the CDR3: TGCGCCAGCAGCCAACCATTAAGATCGTTACATGAGCAGTTCTTC. Translated, it gives CASSQPLRSLHEQFF.